A single T cell receptor beta chain is shown here with its context. Seattle enrolled patients during active infection and tracked them longitudinally. This record belongs to a study of blood T cell repertoires in COVID-19. Study background: T cells, B-cell-depleted T cells, or PBMCs supplied cDNA or gDNA.

Per the original data handling: By means of reference gene primer amplification, nucleated cell counts were estimated. Libraries were prepared by immunoSEQ multiplex PCR; TCRdb keeps only in-frame clonotypes and omits some of them. D and trimming come from the DNA, and the V and J calls and clone size come from that table. The table includes some 300,000 clones, 75% to 90% detected once. In germline, CDR1 is SGDLS, CDR2 YYNGEE. V lost 3 bases to trimming and J lost 0 bases, with 19 bases between them. CDR3 length: 18 residues. The chain recombines TRBV9 with TRBJ2-1; a weak D match, TRBD2 (5 bases). The material sequenced was peripheral blood. The receptor comes from a woman aged 45 to 65 with COVID-19, enrolled during active disease. This CDR3 is CASSAEEGYFLSYNEQFF. As DNA, the CDR3 is TGTGCCAGCAGCGCAGAAGAGGGATACTTCCTCTCCTACAATGAGCAGTTCTTC.